This TCR beta chain was sequenced in a study of post-analysis software for immune sequencing data. Study-wide background: The cohort encompassed relapsing-remitting, secondary progressive and progressive-relapsing multiple sclerosis disease courses. Study-wide findings and caveats: Under F measure analysis, samples from one preparation batch co-clustered strongly. Included in a set of roughly five TRBV segments more frequent in patients than controls were TRBV5-6, TRBV5-1 and TRBV20-1. Controls had significantly higher normalized Chao1 diversity than multiple sclerosis patients.

Tagging with unique molecular identifiers was a feature of the TCR beta cDNA libraries. TCRdb independently ran MiXCR on the PCR reads; one entry per CDR3 protein. The sample shows roughly 870,000 distinct CDR3 sequences, approximately 57% of them seen only once. A few counts support this clonotype. Its specificity is not known. Trimming left V 3 bases short and J 3 bases short, with 15 bases between. The CDR3 length is 15 residues. Germline V lookup: CDR1 SGHKS, CDR2 YYEKEE (reference sequence). The sequenced sample was blood. The V gene is TRBV5-5, the J gene TRBJ2-5; D possibly corresponds to TRBD2 (6 bases). The clonotype originates from a girl between 10 and 17 years old with multiple sclerosis. This CDR3 reads CASSSAGWEEETQYF. The CDR3 DNA reads TGTGCCAGCAGCTCGGCGGGGTGGGAGGAAGAGACCCAGTACTTC.